This is a list of T cell receptor beta chains from one sample in a study of cytotoxic CD8 clonotypes in ibrutinib-treated CLL. Profiling relied on immunoSEQ multiplex PCR, and the TCRdb table lists in-frame clones only, not all of them. The data hold about 160,000 clones, with roughly 86% observed a single time. The specimen was PBMCs, collected after 12 months of ibrutinib treatment. The receptors stem from a human donor with chronic lymphocytic leukemia. Both conserved end residues are part of each CDR3. The D gene is left open where the match is weak. Expanded clones get a size class; other rows say once, few or many, or leave the size out.

v_call: TRBV19; d_call: TRBD1; j_call: TRBJ2-1; clone_size: -; cdr3_aa: CATGQGFNEQFF; cdr3_nt: TGTGCCACCGGACAGGGGTTCAATGAGCAGTTCTTC
v_call: TRBV28; d_call: -; j_call: TRBJ1-5; clone_size: -; cdr3_aa: CASTSWEEDQPQHF; cdr3_nt: TGTGCCAGCACCTCCTGGGAGGAGGACCAGCCCCAGCATTTT
v_call: TRBV19; d_call: -; j_call: TRBJ1-5; clone_size: -; cdr3_aa: CASSILYSGRRDQPQHF; cdr3_nt: TGTGCCAGTAGTATATTGTATTCTGGCAGGAGGGATCAGCCCCAGCATTTT
v_call: TRBV18; d_call: -; j_call: TRBJ2-5; clone_size: few; cdr3_aa: CASSGPEGFGETQYF; cdr3_nt: TGTGCCAGCTCAGGACCGGAGGGGTTTGGGGAGACCCAGTACTTC
v_call: TRBV9; d_call: -; j_call: TRBJ2-1; clone_size: few; cdr3_aa: CASSWSDSTYNEQFF; cdr3_nt: TGTGCCAGCAGCTGGTCAGACTCGACCTACAATGAGCAGTTCTTC
v_call: TRBV5-1; d_call: -; j_call: TRBJ2-1; clone_size: -; cdr3_aa: CASSLAESSSYNEQFF; cdr3_nt: TGCGCCAGCAGCTTGGCCGAGTCTAGCTCCTACAATGAGCAGTTCTTC
v_call: TRBV5-8; d_call: TRBD1; j_call: TRBJ2-1; clone_size: -; cdr3_aa: CASSSGQGLNNEQFF; cdr3_nt: TGTGCCAGCAGCTCCGGACAGGGCTTAAACAATGAGCAGTTCTTC
v_call: TRBV11-3; d_call: -; j_call: TRBJ1-1; clone_size: -; cdr3_aa: CASSLGEGFDTEAFF; cdr3_nt: TGTGCCAGCAGCTTAGGCGAGGGTTTCGACACTGAAGCTTTCTTT
v_call: TRBV11-2; d_call: TRBD1; j_call: TRBJ2-2; clone_size: -; cdr3_aa: CASSQDVRSGGTGELFF; cdr3_nt: TGCGCCAGCAGCCAAGACGTACGATCAGGGGGCACCGGGGAGCTGTTTTTT
v_call: TRBV19; d_call: -; j_call: TRBJ2-7; clone_size: -; cdr3_aa: CASSPGSVDSSEQYF; cdr3_nt: TGTGCCAGTAGTCCCGGGTCGGTGGACTCCAGCGAGCAGTACTTC
v_call: TRBV6-4; d_call: TRBD2; j_call: TRBJ2-5; clone_size: -; cdr3_aa: CASSGLADLCGTQYF; cdr3_nt: TGTGCCAGCAGCGGACTAGCGGACTTATGCGGGACCCAGTACTTC
v_call: TRBV28; d_call: TRBD1; j_call: TRBJ1-5; clone_size: once; cdr3_aa: CASSFSGTGRRQPQHF; cdr3_nt: TGTGCCAGCAGTTTTTCCGGGACAGGGCGTCGCCAGCCCCAGCATTTT
v_call: TRBV27; d_call: -; j_call: TRBJ2-1; clone_size: -; cdr3_aa: CASSSRGTSYNEQFF; cdr3_nt: TGTGCCAGCAGTTCCCGGGGGACCTCCTACAATGAGCAGTTCTTC
v_call: TRBV4-3; d_call: TRBD2; j_call: TRBJ2-3; clone_size: -; cdr3_aa: CASSQDYLAGGASTDTQYF; cdr3_nt: TGCGCCAGCAGCCAAGATTACCTAGCGGGGGGCGCTAGCACAGATACGCAGTATTTT
v_call: TRBV28; d_call: -; j_call: TRBJ2-1; clone_size: -; cdr3_aa: CASSGNDAYNEQFF; cdr3_nt: TGTGCCAGCAGCGGCAACGATGCCTACAATGAGCAGTTCTTC
v_call: TRBV7-2; d_call: -; j_call: TRBJ2-7; clone_size: -; cdr3_aa: CASSPSYEQYF; cdr3_nt: TGTGCCAGCAGCCCCTCCTACGAGCAGTACTTC
v_call: TRBV4-2; d_call: TRBD1; j_call: TRBJ1-3; clone_size: -; cdr3_aa: CASSRSWTGGSGNTIYF; cdr3_nt: TGTGCCAGCAGCCGAAGCTGGACAGGGGGCTCTGGAAACACCATATATTTT
v_call: TRBV5-5; d_call: -; j_call: TRBJ2-3; clone_size: -; cdr3_aa: CASSLNPTDTQYF; cdr3_nt: TGTGCCAGCAGCTTGAATCCAACAGATACGCAGTATTTT
v_call: TRBV6-5; d_call: -; j_call: TRBJ2-5; clone_size: once; cdr3_aa: CAVAEGNQETQYF; cdr3_nt: TGTGCCGTGGCAGAGGGTAACCAAGAGACCCAGTACTTC
v_call: TRBV6-5; d_call: TRBD1; j_call: TRBJ1-2; clone_size: -; cdr3_aa: CASTGQDGYTF; cdr3_nt: TGTGCCAGCACAGGACAGGATGGCTACACCTTC
v_call: TRBV28; d_call: -; j_call: TRBJ2-1; clone_size: -; cdr3_aa: CASSLSYNEQFF; cdr3_nt: TGTGCCAGCAGCCTAAGCTACAATGAGCAGTTCTTC
v_call: TRBV6-1; d_call: -; j_call: TRBJ1-2; clone_size: once; cdr3_aa: CASMSAGEENGYTF; cdr3_nt: TGTGCCAGCATGTCGGCAGGGGAGGAGAATGGCTACACCTTC
v_call: TRBV7-9; d_call: -; j_call: TRBJ1-5; clone_size: -; cdr3_aa: CASSFGGDGQPQHF; cdr3_nt: TGTGCCAGCAGCTTTGGTGGGGACGGACAGCCCCAGCATTTT
v_call: TRBV29-1; d_call: -; j_call: TRBJ2-1; clone_size: -; cdr3_aa: CSVDSPTGNEQFF; cdr3_nt: TGCAGCGTTGATAGTCCAACAGGGAATGAGCAGTTCTTC
v_call: TRBV5-6; d_call: -; j_call: TRBJ1-5; clone_size: -; cdr3_aa: CASSRSIHRDSNQPQHF; cdr3_nt: TGTGCCAGCAGCCGTTCGATCCACAGGGATAGCAATCAGCCCCAGCATTTT
v_call: TRBV30; d_call: TRBD1; j_call: TRBJ1-6; clone_size: -; cdr3_aa: CARTGGNNSPLHF; cdr3_nt: TGTGCCCGGACAGGAGGGAATAATTCACCCCTCCACTTT
v_call: TRBV5-4; d_call: TRBD2; j_call: TRBJ2-7; clone_size: -; cdr3_aa: CASSSASGISYEQYF; cdr3_nt: TGTGCCAGCAGTTCGGCTAGCGGCATCTCCTACGAGCAGTACTTC
v_call: TRBV5-8; d_call: TRBD1; j_call: TRBJ1-5; clone_size: -; cdr3_aa: CASSLSGQGLNQPQHF; cdr3_nt: TGTGCCAGCAGCTTAAGTGGACAGGGACTCAATCAGCCCCAGCATTTT
v_call: TRBV18; d_call: -; j_call: TRBJ1-2; clone_size: -; cdr3_aa: CASSPQPGRPIKETYGYTF; cdr3_nt: TGTGCCAGCTCACCTCAACCGGGACGGCCGATTAAAGAGACCTATGGCTACACCTTC
v_call: TRBV18; d_call: TRBD1; j_call: TRBJ1-5; clone_size: -; cdr3_aa: CASSPPLTGDGQPQHF; cdr3_nt: TGTGCCAGCTCACCACCTCTGACAGGGGATGGTCAGCCCCAGCATTTT